This TCR beta chain is from a study of human CD8 memory T cell subsets. This CDR3 spans 17 amino acids. Looked up from germline, CDR1 is SGHTA and CDR2 is FQGNSA. Sequencing libraries of TCR beta were made by UMI-labeled 5' RACE. Following a re-call of the 5' RACE reads, TCRdb has one entry per CDR3 protein and lacks DNA. This sample's table reports around 5,400 distinct CDR3 sequences. The receptor was isolated from a human donor in good health. The chain employs TRBV7-2 and TRBJ1-5; lacking DNA, the TRBD1 call made by TCRdb goes unchecked. The sequencing sample was made of CD8+ T cells from PBMCs. CDR3 sequence reads: CASSLAGRQGGNQPQHF.